These 31 T cell receptor beta chains originate from one sample sequenced in a study of shared clonotypes between healthy human individuals. Profiled with immunoSEQ multiplex PCR; TCRdb holds only in-frame clones, not every one. The repertoire holds 1,100,000 or so clones, with approximately 78% as singletons. Sample: memory CD4+ T cells from PBMCs. Subset: CD45RA-negative fraction. Every receptor here comes from a man aged 18 to 29 in good health. Some clones in this sample may be carry-over from other donors' samples.

As DNA, the CDR3 is TGTGCCAGCAGCAGATGGGACAGGGGGCTAAGAAATGATGAAGCTTTCTTT. Encoded protein: CASSRWDRGLRNDEAFF. The V gene is TRBV7-2, the J gene TRBJ1-1, with 12 bases fitting TRBD1. Trimming removed 5 bases from V and 7 bases from J; junction bases left unmatched: 14. CDR1 and CDR2 (germline): SGHTA, FQGNSA. This CDR3 is 17 amino acids long.

V gene TRBV7-6 combines with J gene TRBJ2-5; no clear D. CDR1 is SGHVS and CDR2 is FNYEAQ in the germline V gene. V was shortened by 1 base and J by 6 bases, with 24 bases between the two germline ends. The CDR3 loop spans 18 amino acids. The CDR3 bases are TGTGCCAGCAGCTTAGTGGCAGCCGATCGTGGGGTGGTAAAGACCCAGTACTTC. Its protein is CASSLVAADRGVVKTQYF. Full variable domain (rest looked up from reference TRBV7-6 and TRBJ2-5): GAGVSQSPRYKVTKRGQDVALRCDPISGHVSLYWYRQALGQGPEFLTYFNYEAQQDKSGLPNDRFSAERPEGSISTLTIQRTEQRDSAMYRCASSLVAADRGVVKTQYFGPGTRLLVL.

This clone has more than one count but fewer than ten. The chain joins TRBV6-4 to TRBJ2-1; no definite D call. V lost 2 bases to trimming and J lost 7 bases, with 0 bases between them. Germline V gene lookup returns CDR1 MRHNA and CDR2 SNTAGT. The CDR3 runs 10 residues. The chain's CDR3 is CASSDNEQFF. The CDR3 bases are TGTGCCAGCAGTGACAATGAGCAGTTCTTC.

The chain joins TRBV7-2 to TRBJ1-3; tentatively, D is TRBD1 (6 bases). The CDR3 totals 15 residues. Germline loops: CDR1 SGHTA, CDR2 FQGNSA. Trimming took off 5 bases at V and 0 bases at J, with 11 bases between the two ends. The CDR3 is CASSASTGSGNTIYF. The DNA for the CDR3 is TGTGCCAGCAGCGCCTCGACAGGCTCTGGAAACACCATATATTTT.

This clone was counted only a few times. The sample carries other DNA sequences with the same CDR3. The rearrangement links TRBV5-4 to TRBJ2-3; 12 nucleotides align to TRBD2. Looked up from germline, CDR1 is SGHNT and CDR2 is YYREEE (reference sequence). Trimming took 4 bases from V and 2 from J; bases not matched to a gene: 5. CDR3 length: 16 residues. CDR3 protein: CASSAGLAGSTDTQYF. The CDR3 region has the DNA TGTGCCAGCAGCGCGGGACTAGCGGGCTCCACAGATACGCAGTATTTT.

This chain links TRBV9 with TRBJ1-3; possibly TRBD1 for D (6 bases). Trimming removed 6 bases from V and 3 bases from J, with 13 bases in between. This CDR3 is 14 amino acids long. The V gene's germline CDR1 is SGDLS and CDR2 YYNGEE. The chain's CDR3 is CASNQGSGGNTIYF. The CDR3 nucleotides are TGTGCCAGCAACCAGGGGTCCGGTGGAAACACCATATATTTT.

Details on this clone: Other DNA sequences in the same sample also yield this CDR3. The chain carries TRBV9 and TRBJ2-1; 8 nucleotides line up with TRBD2. Germline loops: CDR1 SGDLS, CDR2 YYNGEE. The CDR3 is 15 amino acids. Unmatched junction bases numbered 3, after V lost 0 bases and J lost 4 bases. DNA of the CDR3: TGTGCCAGCAGCGTAGCGGGAGGGCCGTACAATGAGCAGTTCTTC. Amino acids: CASSVAGGPYNEQFF. Filled out from reference TRBV9 and TRBJ2-1, the complete variable domain reads DSGVTQTPKHLITATGQRVTLRCSPRSGDLSVYWYQQSLDQGLQFLIQYYNGEERAKGNILERFSAQQFPDLHSELNLSSLELGDSALYFCASSVAGGPYNEQFFGPGTRLTVL.

This clone has a count of ten or more. This chain's CDR3 is CASSQPVGQGYEKLFF. In nucleotides, the CDR3 is TGTGCCAGCAGCCAACCTGTGGGACAGGGGTATGAAAAACTGTTTTTT. V usage is TRBV28 and J usage is TRBJ1-4; 10 bases agree with TRBD1. CDR3 length: 16 residues. Germline assignment: CDR1 MDHEN and CDR2 SYDVKM. Germline trimming cut 6 bases from V and 6 bases from J; bases unmatched to any gene: 10.

V is TRBV29-1 and J is TRBJ2-5, with 7 positions matching TRBD1. Germline CDR1 reads SQVTM; CDR2 reads ANQGSEA. The trim removed 4 bases at V and 5 bases at J, leaving 10 bases unmatched. There are 14 residues in the CDR3. This chain's CDR3 is CSVGAGTAGETQYF. CDR3 DNA sequence: TGCAGCGTTGGGGCCGGGACAGCCGGGGAGACCCAGTACTTC. The variable domain in full, with the rest retrieved from reference TRBV29-1 and TRBJ2-5, is SAVISQKPSRDICQRGTSLTIQCQVDSQVTMMFWYRQQPGQSLTLIATANQGSEATYESGFVIDKFPISRPNLTFSTLTVSNMSPEDSSIYLCSVGAGTAGETQYFGPGTRLLVL.

V usage is TRBV7-3 and J usage is TRBJ2-2; a weak D match, TRBD2 (6 bases). V was clipped by 3 bases and J by 0 bases, with 11 bases between them. CDR3 size: 16 residues. Germline V CDR1 and CDR2: SGHTA, FQGTGA. The CDR3 DNA sequence: TGTGCCAGCAGCTTTAACACGGGAGCGAACACCGGGGAGCTGTTTTTT. This codes for CASSFNTGANTGELFF.

This clone was recorded only once. V usage is TRBV5-1 and J usage is TRBJ2-7, with 9 bases fitting TRBD1. Germline lookup yields CDR1 SGHRS and CDR2 YFSETQ. This CDR3 contains 16 residues. With V trimmed by 3 bases and J by 6 bases, 13 bases remained unmatched. CDR3 loop: CASSYSPGTGFGEQYF. The CDR3 DNA is TGCGCCAGCAGCTACTCTCCCGGGACAGGGTTCGGCGAGCAGTACTTC.

V gene TRBV27 combines with J gene TRBJ2-7; 8 bases agree with TRBD1. Germline-derived CDR1 and CDR2 are MNHEY and SMNVEV (reference sequence). V lost 6 bases to trimming and J lost 4 bases; unmatched junction nucleotides: 11. The CDR3 covers 15 residues. The CDR3: CASSRNGQGVYEQYF. Here the CDR3 DNA reads TGTGCCAGCAGCCGAAACGGACAGGGAGTGTACGAGCAGTACTTC.

The V call is TRBV4-1, the J call TRBJ2-5; 9 bases line up with TRBD2. This CDR3 is 15 amino acids long. Per the germline V gene, CDR1 is MGHRA and CDR2 is YSYEKL. Germline trimming cut 0 bases from V and 5 bases from J; bases unmatched to any gene: 4. The CDR3 protein is CASSQERLAGETQYF. CDR3 coding DNA: TGCGCCAGCAGCCAAGAAAGGCTAGCGGGGGAGACCCAGTACTTC.

This chain uses TRBV10-2 with TRBJ2-1; TRBD2 matches 10 bases. From germline, CDR1 is WSHSY and CDR2 SAAADI. V lost 2 bases and J lost 3; bases outside the gene matches: 4. CDR3 length: 16 amino acids. The DNA of the CDR3 is TGCGCCAGCAGTGAGCCCCGGACTAGCGGCTACAATGAGCAGTTCTTC. Protein sequence: CASSEPRTSGYNEQFF.

This clone was counted a single time. V usage is TRBV5-1 and J usage is TRBJ2-2; D remains ambiguous. V lost 2 bases and J 2 bases, leaving 10 bases between the germline ends. The germline gives CDR1 SGHRS, CDR2 YFSETQ. The CDR3 loop spans 15 amino acids. The CDR3 DNA reads as TGCGCCAGCAGCTTCGTGGCCGAAAACACCGGGGAGCTGTTTTTT. Translated: CASSFVAENTGELFF. The full variable domain, completed using reference TRBV5-1 and TRBJ2-2, is KAGVTQTPRYLIKTRGQQVTLSCSPISGHRSVSWYQQTPGQGLQFLFEYFSETQRNKGNFPGRFSGRQFSNSRSEMNVSTLELGDSALYLCASSFVAENTGELFFGEGSRLTVL.

The chain carries TRBV28 and TRBJ1-1; no reliable D call. The germline gives CDR1 MDHEN, CDR2 SYDVKM. CDR3 length: 14 amino acids. The ends were cut back, 1 base at V and 0 bases at J, with 6 bases in the middle. CDR3: CASSLYVLNTEAFF. CDR3 coding DNA: TGTGCCAGCAGTTTATATGTCTTGAACACTGAAGCTTTCTTT.

The chain combines TRBV5-4 with TRBJ1-3; D ambiguous. Per the germline V gene, CDR1 is SGHNT and CDR2 is YYREEE (reference sequence). The germline V and J ends were trimmed by 4 bases and 0 bases, with 11 bases remaining between them. This CDR3 region has 15 residues. The CDR3 here is CASSPSLGSGNTIYF. DNA for the CDR3: TGTGCCAGCAGCCCAAGCCTGGGCTCTGGAAACACCATATATTTT.

This clone came up once. The CDR3 spells CASSLLAPGAQYF. The CDR3 nucleotides are TGTGCCAGCAGCTTACTAGCCCCAGGGGCGCAGTATTTT. The chain uses TRBV7-3 and TRBJ2-3; possible D gene TRBD1, 6 bases. This CDR3 region has 13 residues. Germline V gene data show CDR1 as SGHTA and CDR2 as FQGTGA. V lost 2 bases and J lost 10, with 13 bases in between.

The genes are TRBV2 and TRBJ1-5; a possible D gene is TRBD1 (6 bases). Germline lookup yields CDR1 SNHLY and CDR2 FYNNEI. CDR3 length: 14 residues. V was clipped by 6 bases and J by 1 base, with 10 bases between them. The CDR3 sequence is CASRHRESNQPQHF. Here the CDR3 DNA reads TGTGCCAGCAGGCACAGGGAGAGCAATCAGCCCCAGCATTTT. Using reference TRBV2 and TRBJ1-5 for the parts outside the CDR3, the full variable domain is EPEVTQTPSHQVTQMGQEVILRCVPISNHLYFYWYRQILGQKVEFLVSFYNNEISEKSEIFDDQFSVERPDGSNFTLKIRSTKLEDSAMYFCASRHRESNQPQHFGDGTRLSIL.

The chain uses TRBV6-1 and TRBJ2-4; D remains unclear. The CDR3 loop spans 14 amino acids. The germline gives CDR1 MNHNS, CDR2 SASEGT. The ends were cut back, 1 base at V and 7 bases at J, with 11 bases in the middle. The CDR3 region is CASSEGFSANIQYF. The CDR3 DNA follows: TGTGCCAGCAGTGAAGGTTTTTCTGCCAACATTCAGTACTTC.

The V call is TRBV11-1, the J call TRBJ1-1; no clear D gene. Trimming cost V 0 bases and J 2 bases, with 7 bases left between them. The CDR3 totals 14 residues. CDR1 is SGHAT, CDR2 FQDESV, per germline (reference sequence). The chain's CDR3 is CASSLAGDNTEAFF. DNA for the CDR3: TGTGCCAGCAGCTTAGCAGGAGATAACACTGAAGCTTTCTTT.

Note on this clone: The same CDR3 is also encoded by other DNA sequences in this sample. V and J are TRBV28 and TRBJ1-2, with D possibly being TRBD1 (6 bases). The CDR3 covers 13 residues. In germline, CDR1 is MDHEN, CDR2 SYDVKM. With 2 bases removed from V and 7 bases from J, the gap between germline ends came to 11 bases. CDR3 sequence: CASSLVQGGGYTF. The CDR3 DNA sequence: TGTGCCAGCAGTTTAGTACAGGGTGGTGGCTACACCTTC.

CDR3 sequence reads: CASSGGGPYEQYF. The CDR3, as DNA: TGTGCCAGCAGCGGGGGGGGACCCTACGAGCAGTACTTC. The chain links TRBV28 to TRBJ2-7, with 8 nucleotides matching TRBD2. The germline V gene has CDR1 MDHEN and CDR2 SYDVKM. This CDR3 comprises 13 residues. The J segment lost 2 bases and the V segment lost 6 bases, leaving 3 bases of the junction unmatched.

This clone appeared a single time. The same CDR3 can be traced to other DNA sequences in this sample. The chain carries TRBV7-9 and TRBJ1-5; perhaps TRBD1 as D (5 bases). The germline V gene has CDR1 SEHNR and CDR2 FQNEAQ (reference sequence). CDR3 length: 14 amino acids. V was pared by 6 bases and J by 2 bases, with 11 bases between. The CDR3 here is CASSLRGGNQPQHF. DNA of the CDR3: TGTGCCAGCAGTTTGAGGGGTGGCAATCAGCCCCAGCATTTT.

This clone has only a few counts. The chain employs TRBV7-8 and TRBJ2-5; a weak D match, TRBD2 (7 bases). From germline, CDR1 is SGHVS and CDR2 FQNEAQ. The CDR3 loop spans 14 amino acids. Between the trimmed V and J ends, which lost 4 bases and 4 bases, there was a span of 13 bases. CDR3 in amino acids: CASSSGRGAETQYF. As DNA, the CDR3 is TGTGCCAGCAGCTCGGGACGGGGGGCAGAGACCCAGTACTTC.

The genes are TRBV4-3 and TRBJ2-3, with 7 bases aligning to TRBD2. V shed 2 bases and J 4 bases; nucleotides not matched to a gene: 3. The CDR3 length is 14 residues. Germline V gene sequence: CDR1 LGHNA, CDR2 YSLEER. CDR3 in DNA: TGCGCCAGCAGCCAAAGCGGGAAGGCAGATACGCAGTATTTT. Protein product: CASSQSGKADTQYF.

This chain connects TRBV7-9 to TRBJ2-1, with 11 bases identical to TRBD1. The V and J ends lost 1 base and 7 bases, in that order; junction bases with no gene match: 3. Germline V gene sequence: CDR1 SEHNR, CDR2 FQNEAQ (reference sequence). This CDR3 is built from 15 residues. For the CDR3, the DNA is TGTGCCAGCAGCTTAGACGGGACAGGGGGGAATGAGCAGTTCTTC. Translation: CASSLDGTGGNEQFF.

In its sample, this clone was seen once. V usage is TRBV6-5 and J usage is TRBJ2-7; D is unresolved. Trimming shortened V by 5 bases and J by 0 bases, and 14 bases separated the two germline ends. Germline loops: CDR1 MNHEY, CDR2 SVGAGI. This CDR3 comprises 15 residues. The CDR3 here is CASSGISPSSYEQYF. As DNA, the CDR3 is TGTGCCAGCAGTGGGATATCGCCTAGCTCCTACGAGCAGTACTTC.

Comment on this clone: The junction shows a germline mismatch at one end, possibly a read error. The V gene is TRBV28, the J gene TRBJ2-5, with D unclear. This CDR3 is built from 13 residues. CDR1 and CDR2 (germline): MDHEN, SYDVKM. In DNA, the CDR3 is TGTGCCAGCAGTTTACGGCCACAAGGGACCCAGTACTTC. Translating it yields CASSLRPQGTQYF.

As to this clone: At the DNA level, this CDR3 is encoded by other sequences in the same sample as well. The chain is built from TRBV6-1 and TRBJ2-7, with TRBD2 as a possible D gene (5 bases). The germline V gene encodes CDR1 MNHNS and CDR2 SASEGT. The CDR3 sequence is 12 residues long. V lost 2 bases and J lost 4, with 6 bases in between. For the CDR3, the DNA is TGTGCCAGCAGTGAATCGGGATACGAGCAGTACTTC. Protein product: CASSESGYEQYF.

This clone was detected only a few times. The chain joins TRBV11-3 to TRBJ2-2, with a possible D match to TRBD1 (5 bases). Per the germline V gene, CDR1 is SGHNT and CDR2 is YENEEA. The CDR3 spans 13 residues. V dropped 6 bases and J dropped 6 bases, with 11 bases sitting between them. CDR3 in amino acids: CASSALGPGELFF. As DNA, the CDR3 is TGTGCCAGCAGTGCCCTGGGGCCCGGGGAGCTGTTTTTT.